This is a list of T cell receptor beta chains from one sample in a study of blood T cell repertoires in COVID-19. Using immunoSEQ multiplex PCR, the repertoire was profiled, and TCRdb retains in-frame clones only, with some absent. The sample lists over 45,000 clones; roughly nine tenths were seen once. Sequencing input: peripheral blood. These receptors were obtained from a woman older than 75 with acute or convalescent COVID-19. CDR3s include the opening cysteine and the closing phenylalanine or tryptophan. D genes are given only for firm matches. Expanded clones get a size class; other rows say once, few or many, or leave the size out.

V gene	D gene	clone size	CDR3 protein
TRBV2	TRBD1	NA	CASSETSGGNTIYF
TRBV6-5	TRBD1	NA	CASRQGLASPLHF
TRBV28	NA	NA	CASSEQGTNTEAFF
TRBV18	TRBD2	NA	CASSAGRSDGELFF
TRBV10-3	TRBD1	NA	CAISDYRGPSQETQYF
TRBV5-4	TRBD1	once	CASSPRQGFDEQYF
TRBV6-5	TRBD2	once	CASAQRGANTGELFF
TRBV15	TRBD1	NA	CATSPGQGSADTQYF
TRBV5-1	NA	NA	CASSLGQGGGEKLFF
TRBV6-1	TRBD2	NA	CASSALTGGKYNEQFF
TRBV19	NA	NA	CASSPGLPSQETQYF
TRBV19	TRBD1	NA	CASSSPGGNQPQHF
TRBV29-1	TRBD2	once	CSVERGRNEQFF
TRBV6-5	TRBD1	NA	CASSLQGATEAFF
TRBV5-1	NA	NA	CASSFHGGENEQFF
TRBV7-2	NA	NA	CASSPFTGELFF
TRBV5-4	NA	NA	CASSLARGGPNTGELFF
TRBV5-1	NA	NA	CASSLVVESGLFF
TRBV28	NA	once	CASKRLSSGNTIYF
TRBV29-1	TRBD2	NA	CSVESLAGVAQFF
TRBV10-1	NA	NA	CASTDTGGETQYF
TRBV5-4	NA	NA	CASNSRELDSPLHF
TRBV2	NA	NA	CASSEPGSSYNSPLHF
TRBV5-5	NA	NA	CASSILAGTEAFF
TRBV5-1	TRBD2	NA	CASSLGGLEVEQFF
TRBV19	NA	NA	CASSQGGGITEAFF
TRBV2	TRBD1	NA	CASSLPFQGAAGNTIYF
TRBV5-6	TRBD1	NA	CASSLAGTGGLYGYTF
TRBV27	NA	NA	CASSFRDSTIEDTQYF
TRBV11-3	NA	NA	CASSLGYRQSLRGMRETQYF
TRBV18	NA	NA	CASSPPDYNTGELFF
TRBV4-2	NA	once	CASSPLGGGTERNTGELFF
TRBV6-5	TRBD1	NA	CASRGSGTDYGYTF
TRBV5-1	TRBD2	NA	CASSPRWGGEAYEQYF
TRBV4-1	TRBD2	NA	CASSQGLAGGPGENIQYF
TRBV19	TRBD2	NA	CATAGVAGFSNTGELFF
TRBV5-1	TRBD1	few	CASGSGDSVNTIYF
TRBV6-5	TRBD1	NA	CASTSDRGRNIQYF
TRBV5-1	TRBD1	NA	CASSQGQGGVQTGELFF
TRBV11-2	NA	NA	CASSLVGAAGGELFF
TRBV25-1	TRBD2	NA	CASSEATSGGWQETQYF
TRBV3-1/TRBV3-2	TRBD2	NA	CASSQDYGRRGGETQYF
TRBV27	NA	NA	CASSLSSNTGELFF
TRBV14	TRBD2	NA	CASSPRLAGGRETQYF
TRBV10-1	NA	NA	CASSLNSGNTGELFF
TRBV3-1/TRBV3-2	TRBD2	once	CASTSGGGRGDTQYF
TRBV7-2	TRBD2	NA	CASSSTSGGDNEQFF
TRBV3-1/TRBV3-2	NA	NA	CASTRGDSTNEKLFF